This record covers a single T cell receptor (beta chain). The data are from a study of CD8 T cells in Susac syndrome. RNA in amounts of roughly 0.5 to 1 ug was reverse transcribed with random hexamers. TCRdb re-derived calls from the immunoSEQ multiplex PCR reads in MiXCR, one entry per CDR3 protein. The repertoire holds about 300,000 distinct CDR3 sequences, with approximately 85% as singletons. V dropped 4 bases and J dropped 2; count of bases not matched to a gene: 9. This CDR3 contains 15 residues. Germline V lookup: CDR1 SGHDT, CDR2 YYEEEE. The clonotype was recovered from a human donor with multiple sclerosis. The J gene is TRBJ2-7, the V gene TRBV5-6; 7 positions agree with TRBD2. The sequenced sample consisted of CD8+ T cells from PBMCs. For the CDR3, the DNA is TGTGCCAGCAGCCCTCTGGCGGGAGCGACCTACGAGCAGTACTTC. Protein product: CASSPLAGATYEQYF. Full variable domain (remainder filled in from reference TRBV5-6 and TRBJ2-7): DAGVTQSPTHLIKTRGQQVTLRCSPKSGHDTVSWYQQALGQGPQFIFQYYEEEERQRGNFPDRFSGHQFPNYSSELNVNALLLGDSALYLCASSPLAGATYEQYFGPGTRLTVT.